This T cell receptor (beta chain) was identified in a study of neoadjuvant anti-PD-1 for oral cavity cancer. As for the study in general: Patients without progression got a fourth dose around day 43.

This clone counts as large (0.1 to 1%). Patients had HPV-negative, locally advanced oral cavity squamous cell carcinoma. Survey sequencing of tumors mostly used roughly 4.8 ug DNA, two replicates. Here immunoSEQ multiplex PCR was the method, and the copy in TCRdb shows in-frame clones only, minus some. The top ten hold roughly 25% of the sample, which has 6,500 to 7,500 clones, less than 45% seen once. This CDR3 contains 15 residues. V was clipped by 4 bases and J by 1 base; unmatched bases: 4. CDR1 is SGHAT, CDR2 FQNNGV, per germline. The chain links TRBV11-2 to TRBJ1-1; 9 nucleotides match TRBD1. The sample in question was tumor tissue, obtained before nivolumab (anti-PD-1) treatment. The receptor's source is a person between 40 and 85 years old with oral cavity squamous cell carcinoma. CDR3 sequence reads: CASSSWDRENTEAFF. CDR3 coding DNA: TGTGCCAGCAGCTCCTGGGACAGGGAGAACACTGAAGCTTTCTTT.